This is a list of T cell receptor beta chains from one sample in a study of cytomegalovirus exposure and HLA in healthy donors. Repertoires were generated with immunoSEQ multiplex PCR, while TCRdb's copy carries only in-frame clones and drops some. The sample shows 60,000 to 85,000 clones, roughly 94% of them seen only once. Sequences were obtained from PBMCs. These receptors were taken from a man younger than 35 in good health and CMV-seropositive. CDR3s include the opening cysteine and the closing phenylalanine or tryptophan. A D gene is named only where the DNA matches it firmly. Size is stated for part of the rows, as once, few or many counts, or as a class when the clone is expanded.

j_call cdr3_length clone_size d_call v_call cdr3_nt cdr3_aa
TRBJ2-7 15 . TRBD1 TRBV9 TGTGCCAGCAGCAAAGGACAGGGACAGTACTACGAGCAGTACTTC CASSKGQGQYYEQYF
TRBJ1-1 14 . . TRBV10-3 TGTGCCATCAGTGAAGGCGCGGTCGTGTCTCGAGCTTTCTTT CAISEGAVVSRAFF
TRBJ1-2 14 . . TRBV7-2 TGTGCCAGCAGCTCCCCCTCCGGCGGGTATGGCTACACCTTC CASSSPSGGYGYTF
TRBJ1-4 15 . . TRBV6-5 TGTGCCAGCAGTGTAAACAGAGCAACTAATGAAAAACTGTTTTTT CASSVNRATNEKLFF
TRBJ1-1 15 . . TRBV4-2 TGTGCCAGCAGCCAGAGCACGGGACTGCTTTCATCAGCTTTCTTT CASSQSTGLLSSAFF
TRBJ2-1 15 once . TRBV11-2 TGTGCCAGCAGCTTAGGTGTAAGGGGTTACAATGAGCAGTTCTTC CASSLGVRGYNEQFF
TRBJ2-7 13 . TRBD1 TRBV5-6 TGTGCCAGCAGCGCGATGACAGGGGACGAGCAGTACTTC CASSAMTGDEQYF
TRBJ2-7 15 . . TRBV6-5 TGTGCCAGCAGTATACGGGACGGGGGCTCCTACGAGCAGTACTTC CASSIRDGGSYEQYF
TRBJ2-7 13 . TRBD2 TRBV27 TGTGCCAGCAGTACAAGCGGGAGGGACAGGCAGTACTTC CASSTSGRDRQYF
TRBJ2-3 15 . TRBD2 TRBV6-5 TGTGCCAGCAGACCTCGGACTAGTGGTACAGATACGCAGTATTTT CASRPRTSGTDTQYF
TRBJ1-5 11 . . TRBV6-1 TGTGCCAGCAGATCAAATCAGCCCCAGCATTTT CASRSNQPQHF
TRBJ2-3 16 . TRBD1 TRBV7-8 TGTGCCAGCAGCACCGGGACAGGACATAGCACAGATACGCAGTATTTT CASSTGTGHSTDTQYF
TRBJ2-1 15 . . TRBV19 TGTGCCAGTAGTGTCCGGGGACTCCTAGGGAATGAGCAGTTCTTC CASSVRGLLGNEQFF
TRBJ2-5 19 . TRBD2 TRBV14 TGTGCCAGCAGCCAAGGAATCTTTTCCGGACTAGCGGGAGGCGAGACCCAGTACTTC CASSQGIFSGLAGGETQYF
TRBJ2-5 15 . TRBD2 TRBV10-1 TGCGCCAGCAGGGCCGGGACTAGCGAGTCAGAGACCCAGTACTTC CASRAGTSESETQYF
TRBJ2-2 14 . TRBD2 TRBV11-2 TGTGCCAGCAGCTTGCGGGAGGTGGGCGGGGAGCTGTTTTTT CASSLREVGGELFF
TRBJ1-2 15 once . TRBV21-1 TGTGCCAGCAGCGGCCCGGGACAGGGGAACTATGGCTACACCTTC CASSGPGQGNYGYTF
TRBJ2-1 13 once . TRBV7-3 TGTGCCAGCAGCTCTGGCAGGGGAAGTGAGCAGTTCTTC CASSSGRGSEQFF
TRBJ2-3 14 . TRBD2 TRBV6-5 TGTGCCAGCAGTCAGCGGGAGGGAGGGGATACGCAGTATTTT CASSQREGGDTQYF
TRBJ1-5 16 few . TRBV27 TGTGCCAGCAGTCCCTGGGGGAGGGGGGGGAATCAGCCCCAGCATTTT CASSPWGRGGNQPQHF
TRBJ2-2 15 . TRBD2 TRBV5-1 TGCGCCAGCAGCACCCGAACTAGCGTCACCGGGGAGCTGTTTTTT CASSTRTSVTGELFF
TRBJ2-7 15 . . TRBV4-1 TGCGCCAGCAGCCAGCGGACAGACGGGGACTACGAGCAGTACTTC CASSQRTDGDYEQYF
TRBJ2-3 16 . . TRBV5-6 TGTGCCAGCAGCTCAGAGGGACTTACGAGCTCAGATACGCAGTATTTT CASSSEGLTSSDTQYF
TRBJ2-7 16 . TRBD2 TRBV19 TGTGCCAGTAGTGGACGTTTGGGACTAGGCTCCTACGAGCAGTACTTC CASSGRLGLGSYEQYF
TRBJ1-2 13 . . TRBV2 TGTGCCAGCAGTTTCCGCAGGGAGGATGGCTACACCTTC CASSFRREDGYTF
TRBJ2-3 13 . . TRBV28 TGTGCCAGCAGTTCCCCGGACAGACATACGCAGTATTTT CASSSPDRHTQYF
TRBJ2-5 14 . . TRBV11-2 TGTGCCAGCAGCCACGGGGGAATACGGGAGACCCAGTACTTC CASSHGGIRETQYF
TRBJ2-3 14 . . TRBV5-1 TGCGCCAGCAGCCTTGAGCGCGGCACAGATACGCAGTATTTT CASSLERGTDTQYF
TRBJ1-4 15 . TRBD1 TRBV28 TGTGCCAGCAGATACCCGGACAGGAGCGGGAGAAAACTGTTTTTT CASRYPDRSGRKLFF
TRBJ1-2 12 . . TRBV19 TGTGCCAGTAGCTTAGCCTTTTATGGCTACACCTTC CASSLAFYGYTF
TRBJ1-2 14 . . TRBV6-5 TGTGCCAGCAGTTCCCACGGGGAAAGGGATGACTACACCTTC CASSSHGERDDYTF
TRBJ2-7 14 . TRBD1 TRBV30 TGTGCCTGGAGTACAGGGACAGGGTCCTACGAGCAGTACTTC CAWSTGTGSYEQYF
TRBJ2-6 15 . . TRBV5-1 TGCGCCAGCAGCCCGCCCGGCTCTGGGGCCAACGTCCTGACTTTC CASSPPGSGANVLTF
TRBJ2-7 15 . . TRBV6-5 TGTGCCAGCACCAGCGCCCGGGGTGCTACCTACGAGCAGTACTTC CASTSARGATYEQYF
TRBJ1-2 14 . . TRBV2 TGTGCCAGCAGTGAATCGACAGGCCCATATGGCTACACCTTC CASSESTGPYGYTF
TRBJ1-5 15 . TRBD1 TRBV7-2 TGTGCCAGCAGCTTAGTGGCAGGGGGAAATCAGCCCCAGCATTTT CASSLVAGGNQPQHF